The present T cell receptor (beta chain) was sequenced within a study of blood T cell repertoires in COVID-19. The overall study: PBMCs, B-cell-depleted T cells, or T cells were the source of the cDNA or gDNA that made up the material.

Authors' processing steps: Amplification with reference gene primers provided the estimates of nucleated cell counts. Sequencing was performed with immunoSEQ multiplex PCR; in TCRdb, only in-frame clones are kept and a portion is missing. Clonal size and the V and J genes are those of that table, whereas D and trimming came from the DNA. The sample holds about 87,000 clones, around 87% seen once. The TCR comes from a man aged 40-55 years with acute or convalescent COVID-19. Sequencing was carried out using peripheral blood.

The CDR3 is CASSPILPGTAIYEQYF. CDR3 bases: TGCGCCAGCAGCCCTATTCTACCTGGGACAGCGATCTACGAGCAGTACTTC. The chain has TRBV4-1 and TRBJ2-7; 7 bases agree with TRBD1. The CDR3 covers 17 residues. After removal of 4 bases from V and 3 bases from J, the junction contained 15 bases not matched to a gene. Germline V lookup: CDR1 MGHRA, CDR2 YSYEKL.